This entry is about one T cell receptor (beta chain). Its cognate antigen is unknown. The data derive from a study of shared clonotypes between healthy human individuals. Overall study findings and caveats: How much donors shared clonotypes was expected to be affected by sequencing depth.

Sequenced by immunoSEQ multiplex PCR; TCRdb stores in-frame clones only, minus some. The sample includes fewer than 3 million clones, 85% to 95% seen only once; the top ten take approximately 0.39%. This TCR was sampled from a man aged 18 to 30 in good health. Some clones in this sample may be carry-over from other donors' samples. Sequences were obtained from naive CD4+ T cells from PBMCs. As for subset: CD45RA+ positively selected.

The CDR3 region is CSVRTDRASSYEQYF. The CDR3 DNA reads as TGCAGCGTTCGCACCGACAGGGCAAGCTCCTACGAGCAGTACTTC. The chain uses TRBV29-1 and TRBJ2-7; TRBD1 matches 7 bases. The CDR3 is 15 amino acids. Per germline, CDR1 SQVTM and CDR2 ANQGSEA. Trimming took 5 bases from V and 0 from J; bases not matched to a gene: 10.